What follows are 8 T cell receptor beta chains derived from one specimen sequenced in a study of T cell clonality in common variable immunodeficiency. The study, taken as a whole, reports: Reportedly, TCR beta sequences from common variable immunodeficiency showed fewer deletions and N-nucleotide insertions.

Antigen specificity for these receptors is unknown. Using immunoSEQ multiplex PCR, the repertoire was profiled, and TCRdb retains in-frame clones only, with some absent. Recorded here are approximately 38,000 clones, none singletons. Sample: peripheral blood mononuclear cells. These receptors came from a human donor with common variable immunodeficiency.

In its sample, this clone was seen many times. The read halts 3 residues ahead of the CDR3 end, with the missing end drawn from the germline J gene. This chain links TRBV20-1 with TRBJ1-2; TRBD1 is a possible D gene (6 bases). Germline values: CDR1 DFQATT, CDR2 SNEGSKA (reference sequence). The ends were cut back, 0 bases at V and 5 bases at J, with 13 bases in the middle. This CDR3 spans 14 amino acids. CDR3 bases read: TGCAGTGCTAGAGATACACAGGGTGAATATGGC. Translated: CSARDTQGEYG. The entire CDR3 protein reads CSARDTQGEYGYTF.

This clone has a handful of counts. The missing CDR3 end, 3 residues past where the read stops, is filled in from the germline J gene. The rearrangement links TRBV19 to TRBJ2-3; 12 bases are shared with TRBD1. The germline gives CDR1 LNHDA, CDR2 SQIVND (reference sequence). With V trimmed by 5 bases and J by 0 bases, 6 bases remained unmatched. The CDR3 has 17 residues. The sequenced CDR3 bases are TGTGCCAGTAGTCCCCGGGACAGGGGGCGGAGCACAGATACG. Protein: CASSPRDRGRSTDT. From start to end, the CDR3 is CASSPRDRGRSTDTQYF.

This clone has at least ten counts. The missing CDR3 end, 3 residues past where the read stops, is filled in from the germline J gene. The V and J genes are TRBV5-6 and TRBJ1-1, with D possibly matching TRBD1 (6 bases). CDR3 length: 14 residues. Germline V gene sequence: CDR1 SGHDT, CDR2 YYEEEE. Deletions cut 4 bases from V and 2 bases from J, with 12 bases between. CDR3 protein: CASSRGHLNTEAFF. Partial CDR3 DNA: TGTGCCAGCAGCCGGGGACATTTAAACACTGAA.

As to this clone: With the read ending 3 residues before the CDR3 end, the germline J gene is used to fill in that end. The gene calls are TRBV2 and TRBJ1-2, with D possibly being TRBD1 (6 bases). Germline CDR1 reads SNHLY; CDR2 reads FYNNEI. The CDR3 extends over 18 amino acids. The CDR3 DNA, read in part, is TGTGCCAGCAGTTACAAACCAGGACAGTCCCAAGTGGTAGGGGGC. Translated: CASSYKPGQSQVVGG. The entire CDR3 protein reads CASSYKPGQSQVVGGYTF.

This clone was seen only a few times. The sequenced fragment ends 3 residues before the CDR3 boundary, so the rest is inferred from the germline J gene. The chain couples TRBV5-1 to TRBJ2-7; 12 bases align to TRBD1. Germline V gene sequence: CDR1 SGHRS, CDR2 YFSETQ. With 4 bases clipped from V and 5 bases from J, the junction kept 7 bases outside the gene matches. The CDR3 sequence is 15 residues long. CDR3 bases read: TGCGCCAGCAGCGCGGGGACAGGGGGCTTACACGAG. Amino acids: CASSAGTGGLHE. The entire CDR3 protein reads CASSAGTGGLHEQYF.

Turning to this clone: The read stops 3 residues short of the end of the CDR3; the missing end is completed from the germline J gene. V is TRBV2 and J is TRBJ1-4; 9 bases are shared with TRBD1. The CDR3 covers 14 residues. From germline, CDR1 is SNHLY and CDR2 FYNNEI. V shed 8 bases and J 2 bases; nucleotides not matched to a gene: 3. CDR3 residues: CASGDRATNEKLFF. Partial CDR3 DNA: TGTGCCAGCGGGGACAGGGCGACTAATGAAAAA. Variable domain in full (rest from reference TRBV2 and TRBJ1-4): EPEVTQTPSHQVTQMGQEVILRCVPISNHLYFYWYRQILGQKVEFLVSFYNNEISEKSEIFDDQFSVERPDGSNFTLKIRSTKLEDSAMYFCASGDRATNEKLFFGSGTQLSVL.

This clone was picked up a small number of times. The CDR3 end falls 3 residues outside the read, so it is completed with the germline J gene. This rearrangement joins TRBV5-1 to TRBJ2-5; D is uncertain. Germline values: CDR1 SGHRS, CDR2 YFSETQ. The CDR3 is 12 amino acids. Trimming left V 2 bases short and J 3 bases short, with 5 bases between. The sequenced CDR3 bases are TGCGCCAGCAGCTTCGGTGAAGAGACC. It translates to CASSFGEET. The CDR3 in its entirety is CASSFGEETQYF.

Points on this clone: The DNA ends 3 residues before the CDR3 does, and the rest of the CDR3 is filled in from the germline J gene. V gene TRBV2 combines with J gene TRBJ2-7, with D possibly called TRBD1 or TRBD2 (6 bases each). The germline V gene has CDR1 SNHLY and CDR2 FYNNEI. This CDR3 contains 15 residues. Trimming stripped 6 bases from V and 0 bases from J, with 15 bases between. The CDR3 here is CASRERGGGSYEQYF. The CDR3 bases that were read are TGTGCCAGCAGAGAACGCGGAGGGGGCTCCTACGAG.